This T cell receptor beta chain was profiled in a study of blood T cell repertoires in COVID-19. TCRdb's copy holds only in-frame clones and misses some; the assay was immunoSEQ multiplex PCR. The sample has approximately 330,000 clones; 87% are singletons. This clone occurred a few times. Trimming shortened V by 4 bases and J by 2 bases, and 10 bases separated the two germline ends. The CDR3 sequence is 14 residues long. Per the germline V gene, CDR1 is MNHNY and CDR2 is SVGAGI (reference sequence). The V gene is TRBV6-6, the J gene TRBJ2-3; D perhaps matches TRBD1 (7 bases). This receptor was identified in a man younger than 40 with COVID-19, enrolled during active disease. Source material: peripheral blood. The CDR3 protein is CASSSGGYTDTQYF. CDR3 in DNA: TGTGCCAGCAGTTCAGGGGGGTACACAGATACGCAGTATTTT.